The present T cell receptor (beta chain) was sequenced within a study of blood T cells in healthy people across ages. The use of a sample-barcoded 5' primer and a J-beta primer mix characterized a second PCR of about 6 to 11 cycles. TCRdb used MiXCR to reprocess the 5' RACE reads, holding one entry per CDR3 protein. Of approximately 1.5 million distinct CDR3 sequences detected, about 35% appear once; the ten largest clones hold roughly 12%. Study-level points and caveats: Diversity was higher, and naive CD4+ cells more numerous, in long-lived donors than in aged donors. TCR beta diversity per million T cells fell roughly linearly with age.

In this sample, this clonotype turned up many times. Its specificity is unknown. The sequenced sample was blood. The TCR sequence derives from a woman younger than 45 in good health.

CDR3 in DNA: TGCAGCGTCGCGGGGGTCAATCAGCCCCAGCATTTT. The encoded protein is CSVAGVNQPQHF. This chain uses TRBV29-1 with TRBJ1-5, with D tentatively TRBD1 (5 bases). The CDR3 is 12 residues long. Looked up from germline, CDR1 is SQVTM and CDR2 is ANQGSEA. With 6 bases removed from V and 3 bases from J, the gap between germline ends came to 9 bases.